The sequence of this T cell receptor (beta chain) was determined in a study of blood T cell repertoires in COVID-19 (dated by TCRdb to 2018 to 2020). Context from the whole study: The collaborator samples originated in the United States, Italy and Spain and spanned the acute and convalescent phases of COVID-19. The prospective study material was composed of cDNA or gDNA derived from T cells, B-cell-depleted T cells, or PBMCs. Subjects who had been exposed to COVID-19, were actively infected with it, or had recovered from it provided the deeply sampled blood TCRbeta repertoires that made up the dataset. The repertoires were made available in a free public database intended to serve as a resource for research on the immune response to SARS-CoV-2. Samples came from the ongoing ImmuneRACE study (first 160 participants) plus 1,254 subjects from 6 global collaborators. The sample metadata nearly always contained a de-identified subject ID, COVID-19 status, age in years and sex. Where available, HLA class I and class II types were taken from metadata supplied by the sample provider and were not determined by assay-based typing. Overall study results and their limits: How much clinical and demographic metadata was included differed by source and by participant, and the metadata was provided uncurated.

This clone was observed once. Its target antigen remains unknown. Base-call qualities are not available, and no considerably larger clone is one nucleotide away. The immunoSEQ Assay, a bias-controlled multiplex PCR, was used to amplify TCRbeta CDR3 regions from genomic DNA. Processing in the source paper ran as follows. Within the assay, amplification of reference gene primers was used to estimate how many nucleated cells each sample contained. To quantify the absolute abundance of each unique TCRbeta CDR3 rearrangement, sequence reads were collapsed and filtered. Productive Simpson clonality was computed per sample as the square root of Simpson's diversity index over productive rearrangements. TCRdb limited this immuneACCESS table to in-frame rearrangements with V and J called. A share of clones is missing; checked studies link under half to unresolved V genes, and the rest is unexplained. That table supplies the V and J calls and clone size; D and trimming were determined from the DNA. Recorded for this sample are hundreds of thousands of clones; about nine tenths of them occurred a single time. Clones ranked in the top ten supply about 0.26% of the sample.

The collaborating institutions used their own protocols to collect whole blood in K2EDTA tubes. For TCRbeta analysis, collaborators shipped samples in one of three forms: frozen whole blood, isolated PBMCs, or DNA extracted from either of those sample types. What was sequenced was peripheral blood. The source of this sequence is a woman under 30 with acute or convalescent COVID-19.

The nucleotides read TGCGCCAGCAGCCAAGAGGGCAGTAACACTGAAGCTTTCTTT. It translates as CASSQEGSNTEAFF. The rearrangement joined TRBV4-1 to TRBJ1-1, with no confident D gene call. Between the V and J ends, shortened by 0 bases and 2 bases respectively, the junction contains 7 bases. Reading from cysteine to phenylalanine, the CDR3 counts 14 amino acids. CDR3 DNA is the only sequence kept; it has 42 bases, read in frame from the first base. Based on the germline V gene, the CDR1 and CDR2 sequences are MGHRA and YSYEKL.